A selection of T cell receptor beta chains follows, all from one sample in a study of blood T cell repertoires in COVID-19. Produced via immunoSEQ multiplex PCR; TCRdb's table is partial and in-frame only. The repertoire consists of roughly 380,000 clones, with about 89% occurring once and the leading ten covering about 1.6%. Source material: peripheral blood. The source is a woman between 40 and 50 years old with COVID-19, enrolled during active disease. The CDR3 runs from the conserved cysteine through the conserved F or W. Fields, in order: V gene, D gene, J gene, clone size, CDR3 protein, CDR3 DNA. The D gene is left open where the match is weak. Clone size is shown for a subset of rows, as once, few, many or a class of expanded clone.

>TRBV7-3|TRBD2|TRBJ2-1|NA
CASSLGGSGIYNEQFF
TGTGCCAGCAGCTTAGGGGGTAGCGGGATCTACAATGAGCAGTTCTTC
>TRBV6-5|NA|TRBJ1-1|NA
CASSYSGRGLNTEAFF
TGTGCCAGCAGTTACTCGGGCAGGGGTCTGAACACTGAAGCTTTCTTT
>TRBV10-3|NA|TRBJ2-7|NA
CAISEWRGSLWQYF
TGTGCCATCAGTGAGTGGAGGGGTAGCCTATGGCAGTACTTC
>TRBV11-2|NA|TRBJ1-5|NA
CASSLDLSRPQHF
TGTGCCAGCAGCTTAGACCTGTCGCGGCCCCAGCATTTT
>TRBV4-3|TRBD1|TRBJ1-5|NA
CASSLQTGGVQPQHF
TGCGCCAGCAGCCTCCAAACAGGGGGCGTTCAGCCCCAGCATTTT
>TRBV7-2|TRBD1|TRBJ1-1|NA
CASSLQDRDNAEAFF
TGTGCCAGCAGCTTACAAGACAGGGATAATGCTGAAGCTTTCTTT
>TRBV28|TRBD1|TRBJ1-2|NA
CASSTPQGAWFGYTF
TGTGCCAGCAGTACCCCGCAGGGGGCCTGGTTTGGCTACACCTTC
>TRBV28|TRBD2|TRBJ2-3|NA
CASSFLLAGGEIPDTQYF
TGTGCCAGCAGTTTTTTGTTAGCGGGGGGAGAGATCCCAGATACGCAGTATTTT
>TRBV6-5|TRBD1|TRBJ1-5|few
CASNRGQGINQPQHF
TGTGCCAGCAATCGGGGACAGGGGATCAATCAGCCCCAGCATTTT
>TRBV7-3|NA|TRBJ1-1|NA
CASSLGQGNTEAFF
TGTGCCAGCAGCCTAGGGCAGGGGAACACTGAAGCTTTCTTT
>TRBV5-1|NA|TRBJ2-7|NA
CASSSPSYEQYF
TGCGCCAGCAGCTCCCCTTCCTACGAGCAGTACTTC
>TRBV6-2/TRBV6-3|TRBD2|TRBJ2-3|NA
CASSPAGAEDTQYF
TGTGCCAGCAGTCCAGCGGGGGCGGAAGATACGCAGTATTTT
>TRBV9|NA|TRBJ1-2|NA
CASSVEAGYSYGYTF
TGTGCCAGCAGCGTAGAGGCAGGGTATAGCTATGGCTACACCTTC
>TRBV28|NA|TRBJ2-2|NA
CASSLYSGELFF
TGTGCCAGCAGTTTATACAGCGGGGAGCTGTTTTTT
>TRBV6-5|NA|TRBJ2-7|NA
CASSYSEGINEQYF
TGTGCCAGCAGTTACTCGGAGGGGATCAACGAGCAGTACTTC
>TRBV11-2|NA|TRBJ1-3|NA
CASSLFDRISGNTIYF
TGTGCCAGCAGCTTATTCGACAGGATCTCTGGAAACACCATATATTTT
>TRBV28|NA|TRBJ1-1|NA
CASRAREPTEAFF
TGTGCCAGCCGTGCGAGGGAACCCACTGAAGCTTTCTTT
>TRBV2|NA|TRBJ2-1|NA
CASSARHGQDEQFF
TGTGCCAGCAGTGCTCGCCACGGCCAGGATGAGCAGTTCTTC
>TRBV15|TRBD2|TRBJ2-3|NA
CATSSDSGGATDTQYF
TGTGCCACCAGCAGCGATAGCGGGGGGGCAACAGATACGCAGTATTTT
>TRBV19|NA|TRBJ1-2|NA
CASSSQVPNGGYTF
TGTGCCAGTAGTTCGCAGGTCCCCAATGGTGGCTACACCTTC
>TRBV19|NA|TRBJ1-3|NA
CASSPTGSSSGNTIYF
TGTGCCAGTAGCCCGACGGGGTCCTCCTCTGGAAACACCATATATTTT
>TRBV3-1/TRBV3-2|NA|TRBJ2-7|NA
CASSPTGPVSSYEQYF
TGTGCCAGCAGCCCAACGGGTCCCGTGAGCTCCTACGAGCAGTACTTC
>TRBV25-1|TRBD1|TRBJ1-1|NA
CASSPSDRGNTEAFF
TGTGCCAGCAGTCCCTCGGACAGGGGGAACACTGAAGCTTTCTTT